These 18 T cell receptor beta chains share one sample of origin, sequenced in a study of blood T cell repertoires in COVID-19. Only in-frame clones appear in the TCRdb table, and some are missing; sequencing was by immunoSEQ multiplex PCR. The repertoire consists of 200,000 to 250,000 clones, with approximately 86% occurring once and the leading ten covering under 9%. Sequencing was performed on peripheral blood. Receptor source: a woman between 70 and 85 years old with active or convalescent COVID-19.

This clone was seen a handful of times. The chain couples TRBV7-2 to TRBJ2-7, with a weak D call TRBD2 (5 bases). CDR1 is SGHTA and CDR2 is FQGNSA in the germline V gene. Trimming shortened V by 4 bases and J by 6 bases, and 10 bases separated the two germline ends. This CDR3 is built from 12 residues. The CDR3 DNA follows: TGTGCCAGCAGCTCGGAGGTGGGCGAGCAGTACTTC. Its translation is CASSSEVGEQYF. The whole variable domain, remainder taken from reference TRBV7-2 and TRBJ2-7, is GAGVSQSPSNKVTEKGKDVELRCDPISGHTALYWYRQSLGQGLEFLIYFQGNSAPDKSGLPSDRFSAERTGGSVSTLTIQRTQQEDSAVYLCASSSEVGEQYFGPGTRLTVT.

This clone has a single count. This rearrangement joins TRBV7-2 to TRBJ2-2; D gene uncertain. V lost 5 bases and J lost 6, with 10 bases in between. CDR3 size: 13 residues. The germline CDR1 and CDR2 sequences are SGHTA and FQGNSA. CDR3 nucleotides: TGTGCCAGCAGCGCCCCCCGGGCCGGGGAGCTGTTTTTT. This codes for CASSAPRAGELFF.

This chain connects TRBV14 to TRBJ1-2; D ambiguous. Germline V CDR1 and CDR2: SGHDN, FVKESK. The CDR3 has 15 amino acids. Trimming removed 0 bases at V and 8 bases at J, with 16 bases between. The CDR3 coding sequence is TGTGCCAGCAGCCAAGATCTCAGGCCACTCCGGGGCTACACCTTC. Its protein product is CASSQDLRPLRGYTF.

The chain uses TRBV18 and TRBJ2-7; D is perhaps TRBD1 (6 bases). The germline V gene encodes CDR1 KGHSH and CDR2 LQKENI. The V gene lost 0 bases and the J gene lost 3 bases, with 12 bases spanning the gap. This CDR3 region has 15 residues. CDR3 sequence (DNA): TGTGCCAGCTCACCACCCTTTGGACAGAGCTACGAGCAGTACTTC. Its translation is CASSPPFGQSYEQYF.

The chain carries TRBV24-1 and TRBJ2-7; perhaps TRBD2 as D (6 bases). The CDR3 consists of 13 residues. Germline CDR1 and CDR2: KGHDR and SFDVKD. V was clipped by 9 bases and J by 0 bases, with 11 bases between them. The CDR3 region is CATGGSLSYEQYF. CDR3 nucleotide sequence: TGTGCCACCGGGGGGTCCCTCTCCTACGAGCAGTACTTC.

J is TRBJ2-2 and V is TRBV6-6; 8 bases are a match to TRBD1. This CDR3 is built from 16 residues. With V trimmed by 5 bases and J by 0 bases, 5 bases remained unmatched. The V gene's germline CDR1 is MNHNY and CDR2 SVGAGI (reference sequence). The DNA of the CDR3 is TGTGCCAGCAGTCTTCGGACAGGGACGAACACCGGGGAGCTGTTTTTT. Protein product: CASSLRTGTNTGELFF.

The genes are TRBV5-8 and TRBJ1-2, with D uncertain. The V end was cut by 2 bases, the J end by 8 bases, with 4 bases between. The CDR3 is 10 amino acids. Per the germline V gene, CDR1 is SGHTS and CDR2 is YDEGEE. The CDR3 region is CASSFEGYTF. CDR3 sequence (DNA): TGTGCCAGCAGCTTCGAGGGCTACACCTTC.

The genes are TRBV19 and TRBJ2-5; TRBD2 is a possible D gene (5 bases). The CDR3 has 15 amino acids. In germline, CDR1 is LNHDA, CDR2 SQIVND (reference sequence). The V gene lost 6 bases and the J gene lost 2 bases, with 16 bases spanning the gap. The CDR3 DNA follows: TGTGCCAGTAGCACCCAAAGGTCGGGGCAAGAGACCCAGTACTTC. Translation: CASSTQRSGQETQYF.

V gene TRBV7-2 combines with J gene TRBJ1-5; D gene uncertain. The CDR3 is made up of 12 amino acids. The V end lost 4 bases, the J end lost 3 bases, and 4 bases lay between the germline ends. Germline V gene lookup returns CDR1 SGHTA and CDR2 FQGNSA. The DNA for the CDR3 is TGTGCCAGCAGCTCCTACAATCAGCCCCAGCATTTT. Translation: CASSSYNQPQHF.

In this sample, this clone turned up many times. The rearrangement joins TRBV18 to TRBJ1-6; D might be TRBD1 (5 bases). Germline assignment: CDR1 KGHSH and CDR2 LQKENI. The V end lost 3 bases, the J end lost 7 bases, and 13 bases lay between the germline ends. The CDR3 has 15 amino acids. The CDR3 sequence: CASSPPGRANSPLHF. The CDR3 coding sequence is TGTGCCAGCTCACCTCCCGGCAGGGCGAATTCACCCCTCCACTTT.

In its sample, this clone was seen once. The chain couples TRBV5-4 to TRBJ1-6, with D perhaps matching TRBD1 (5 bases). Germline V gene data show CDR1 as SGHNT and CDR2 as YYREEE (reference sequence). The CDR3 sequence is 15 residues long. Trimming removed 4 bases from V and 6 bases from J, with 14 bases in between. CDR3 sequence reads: CASSLPQGPNSPLHF. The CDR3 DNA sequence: TGTGCCAGCAGCCTCCCGCAGGGTCCTAATTCACCCCTCCACTTT. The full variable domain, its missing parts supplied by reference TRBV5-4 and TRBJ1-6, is ETGVTQSPTHLIKTRGQQVTLRCSSQSGHNTVSWYQQALGQGPQFIFQYYREEENGRGNFPPRFSGLQFPNYSSELNVNALELDDSALYLCASSLPQGPNSPLHFGNGTRLTVT.

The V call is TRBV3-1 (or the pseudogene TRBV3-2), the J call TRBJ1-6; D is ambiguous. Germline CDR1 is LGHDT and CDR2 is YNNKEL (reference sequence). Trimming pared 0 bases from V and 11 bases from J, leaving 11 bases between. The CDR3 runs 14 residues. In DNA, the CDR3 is TGTGCCAGCAGCCAAGAAAACGTTGGAGCACCCCTCCACTTT. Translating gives CASSQENVGAPLHF.

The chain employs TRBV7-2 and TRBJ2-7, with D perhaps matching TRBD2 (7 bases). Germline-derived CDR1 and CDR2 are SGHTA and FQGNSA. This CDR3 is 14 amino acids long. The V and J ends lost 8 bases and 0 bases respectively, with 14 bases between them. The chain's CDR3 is CASLRRGGSYEQYF. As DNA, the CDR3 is TGTGCCAGCCTACGGAGGGGGGGCTCCTACGAGCAGTACTTC.

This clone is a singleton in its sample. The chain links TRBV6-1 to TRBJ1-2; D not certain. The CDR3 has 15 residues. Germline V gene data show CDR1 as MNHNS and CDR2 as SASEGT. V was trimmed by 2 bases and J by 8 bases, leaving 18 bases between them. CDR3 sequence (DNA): TGTGCCAGCAGTGAAACTGCGGACTATGTAATCGGCTACACCTTC. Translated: CASSETADYVIGYTF.

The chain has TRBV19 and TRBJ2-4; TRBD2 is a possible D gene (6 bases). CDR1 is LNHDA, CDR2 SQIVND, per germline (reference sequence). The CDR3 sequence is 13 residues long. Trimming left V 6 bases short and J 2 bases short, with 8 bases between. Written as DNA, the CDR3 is TGTGCCAGTAGCTGGGACTCCAAAAACATTCAGTACTTC. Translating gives CASSWDSKNIQYF.

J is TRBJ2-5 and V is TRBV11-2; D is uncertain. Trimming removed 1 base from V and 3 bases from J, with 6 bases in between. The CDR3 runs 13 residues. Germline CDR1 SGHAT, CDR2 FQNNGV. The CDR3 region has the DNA TGTGCCAGCAGCTTAGGCAGAAAAGAGACCCAGTACTTC. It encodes CASSLGRKETQYF.

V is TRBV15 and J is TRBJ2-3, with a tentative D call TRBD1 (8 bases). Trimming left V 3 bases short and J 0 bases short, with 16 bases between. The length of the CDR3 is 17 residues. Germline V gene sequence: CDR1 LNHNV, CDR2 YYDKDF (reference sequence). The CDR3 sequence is CATSSSRGRGSTDTQYF. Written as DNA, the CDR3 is TGTGCCACCAGCAGTTCCAGGGGGCGGGGGAGCACAGATACGCAGTATTTT.

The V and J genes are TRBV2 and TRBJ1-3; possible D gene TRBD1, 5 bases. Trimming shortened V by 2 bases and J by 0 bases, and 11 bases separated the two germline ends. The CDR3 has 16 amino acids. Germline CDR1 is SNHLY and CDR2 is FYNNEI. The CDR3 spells CASSERGASSGNTIYF. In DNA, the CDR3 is TGTGCCAGCAGTGAAAGGGGCGCGAGCTCTGGAAACACCATATATTTT. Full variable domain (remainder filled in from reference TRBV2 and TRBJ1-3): EPEVTQTPSHQVTQMGQEVILRCVPISNHLYFYWYRQILGQKVEFLVSFYNNEISEKSEIFDDQFSVERPDGSNFTLKIRSTKLEDSAMYFCASSERGASSGNTIYFGEGSWLTVV.